One sample yielded the 6 T cell receptor beta chains listed below, sequenced in a study of blood T cells in healthy people across ages. A second PCR, run for about 7 to 11 cycles, used a sample-barcoded 5' primer plus a J-beta primer mix. One entry per CDR3 protein, called by TCRdb with MiXCR from the 5' RACE reads. The sample lists more than 900,000 distinct CDR3 sequences, about 25% occurring once. The same specimen was also included in a second study, on T cells of mothers and their children.

The sample was blood. The source of these receptors is a girl under 10 years old in good health.

This clonotype was counted between two and nine times. The V and J genes are TRBV4-1 and TRBJ2-7; TRBD1 agrees at 8 bases. This CDR3 is 16 amino acids long. The germline CDR1 and CDR2 sequences are MGHRA and YSYEKL. J lost 0 bases, V lost 4 bases, and 8 bases had no gene match. The CDR3 loop is CASSLTQGVSSYEQYF. In DNA, the CDR3 is TGCGCCAGCAGCCTAACACAGGGGGTGAGCTCCTACGAGCAGTACTTC.

In DNA form, the CDR3 reads TGTGCCAGCAGTTACTCGATCTATTTGCGGGGGGGCTCAGATACGCAGTATTTT. This translates into CASSYSIYLRGGSDTQYF. This rearrangement joins TRBV6-5 to TRBJ2-3, with 9 bases aligning to TRBD2. Germline CDR1 is MNHEY and CDR2 is SVGAGI. The CDR3 runs to 18 residues. J was trimmed by 4 bases and V by 0 bases; bases with no gene match: 11.

The chain couples TRBV29-1 to TRBJ2-5; the D gene is possibly TRBD2 (5 bases). Germline lookup yields CDR1 SQVTM and CDR2 ANQGSEA. CDR3 size: 13 residues. V dropped 5 bases and J dropped 5 bases, with 15 bases sitting between them. Written as DNA, the CDR3 is TGCAGCGTTCGGGGTACCCTCGGGGAGACCCAGTACTTC. This encodes CSVRGTLGETQYF. The full variable domain, rest sourced from reference TRBV29-1 and TRBJ2-5, is SAVISQKPSRDICQRGTSLTIQCQVDSQVTMMFWYRQQPGQSLTLIATANQGSEATYESGFVIDKFPISRPNLTFSTLTVSNMSPEDSSIYLCSVRGTLGETQYFGPGTRLLVL.

The genes are TRBV2 and TRBJ2-6; weak D call: TRBD2 (5 bases). This CDR3 region has 15 residues. V was clipped by 7 bases and J by 4 bases, with 14 bases between them. From germline, CDR1 is SNHLY and CDR2 FYNNEI. The CDR3 sequence: CASNGRVPGANVLTF. CDR3 DNA: TGTGCCAGCAATGGGCGGGTTCCCGGGGCCAACGTCCTGACTTTC.

This chain joins TRBV7-2 and TRBJ2-3, with D hard to call. CDR3 length: 13 residues. Deletions cut 7 bases from V and 7 bases from J, with 15 bases between. CDR1 and CDR2 from the germline V gene are SGHTA and FQGNSA. In DNA form, the CDR3 reads TGTGCCAGCACCGCCCCCTCCAGCAATACGCAGTATTTT. Protein sequence: CASTAPSSNTQYF.

This clonotype turned up a few times. The chain is built from TRBV5-1 and TRBJ2-4, with a weak D call TRBD2 (6 bases). CDR3 size: 13 residues. Looked up from germline, CDR1 is SGHRS and CDR2 is YFSETQ. V lost 7 bases and J lost 5, with 13 bases in between. In DNA, the CDR3 is TGCGCCAGCCAGAGGACGGGAGAAAACATTCAGTACTTC. This codes for CASQRTGENIQYF.